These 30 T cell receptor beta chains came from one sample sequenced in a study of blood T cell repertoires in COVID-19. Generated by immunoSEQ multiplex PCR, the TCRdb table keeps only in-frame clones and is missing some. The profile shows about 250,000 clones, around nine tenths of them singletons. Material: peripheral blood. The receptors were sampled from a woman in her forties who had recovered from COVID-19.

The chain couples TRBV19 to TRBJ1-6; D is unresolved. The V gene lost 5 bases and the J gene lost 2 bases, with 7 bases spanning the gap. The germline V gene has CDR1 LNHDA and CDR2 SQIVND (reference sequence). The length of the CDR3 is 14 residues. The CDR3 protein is CASSEQPYNSPLHF. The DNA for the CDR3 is TGTGCCAGTAGTGAACAGCCCTATAATTCACCCCTCCACTTT.

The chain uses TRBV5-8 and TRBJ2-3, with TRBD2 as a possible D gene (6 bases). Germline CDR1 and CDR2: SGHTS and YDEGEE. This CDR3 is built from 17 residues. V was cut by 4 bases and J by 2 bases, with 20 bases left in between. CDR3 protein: CASSPWRAGKDTDTQYF. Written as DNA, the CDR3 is TGTGCCAGCAGCCCCTGGAGGGCAGGGAAGGACACAGATACGCAGTATTTT.

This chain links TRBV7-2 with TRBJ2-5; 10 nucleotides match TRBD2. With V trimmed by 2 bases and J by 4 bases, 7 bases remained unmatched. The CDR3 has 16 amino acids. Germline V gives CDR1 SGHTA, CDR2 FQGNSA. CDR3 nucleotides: TGTGCCAGCAGCTTATCAGTAGCGGGGGGAGGAGAGACCCAGTACTTC. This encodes CASSLSVAGGGETQYF.

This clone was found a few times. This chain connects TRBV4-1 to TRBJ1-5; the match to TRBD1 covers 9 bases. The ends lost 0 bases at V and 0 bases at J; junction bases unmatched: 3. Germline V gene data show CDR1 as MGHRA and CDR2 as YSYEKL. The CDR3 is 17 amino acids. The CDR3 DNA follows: TGCGCCAGCAGCCAAGATCGGACAGGGGATAGCAATCAGCCCCAGCATTTT. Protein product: CASSQDRTGDSNQPQHF.

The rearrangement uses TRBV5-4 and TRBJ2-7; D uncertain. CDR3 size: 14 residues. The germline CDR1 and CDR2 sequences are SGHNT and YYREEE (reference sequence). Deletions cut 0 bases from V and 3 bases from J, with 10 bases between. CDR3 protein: CASSLGRSSYEQYF. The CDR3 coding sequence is TGTGCCAGCAGCTTGGGGAGAAGTAGCTACGAGCAGTACTTC.

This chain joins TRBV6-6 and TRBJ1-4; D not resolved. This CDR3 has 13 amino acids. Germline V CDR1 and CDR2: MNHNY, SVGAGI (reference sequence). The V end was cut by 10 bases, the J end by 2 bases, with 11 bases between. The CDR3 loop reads CATKTGTNEKLFF. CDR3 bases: TGTGCCACAAAAACGGGGACTAATGAAAAACTGTTTTTT.

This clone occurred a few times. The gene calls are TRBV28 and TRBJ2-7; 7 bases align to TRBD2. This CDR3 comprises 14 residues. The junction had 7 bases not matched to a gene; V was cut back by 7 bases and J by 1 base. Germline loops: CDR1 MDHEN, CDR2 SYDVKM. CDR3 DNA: TGTGCCAGCACCTGGGGGGGTTCTTCCTACGAGCAGTACTTC. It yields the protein CASTWGGSSYEQYF.

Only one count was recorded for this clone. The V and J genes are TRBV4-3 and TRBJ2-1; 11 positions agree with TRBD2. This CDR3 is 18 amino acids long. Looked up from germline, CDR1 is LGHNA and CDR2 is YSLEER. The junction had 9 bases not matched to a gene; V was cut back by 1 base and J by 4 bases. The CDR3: CASSQAGLTSGGYNEQFF. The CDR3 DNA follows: TGCGCCAGCAGCCAAGCCGGCCTTACTAGCGGGGGATACAATGAGCAGTTCTTC.

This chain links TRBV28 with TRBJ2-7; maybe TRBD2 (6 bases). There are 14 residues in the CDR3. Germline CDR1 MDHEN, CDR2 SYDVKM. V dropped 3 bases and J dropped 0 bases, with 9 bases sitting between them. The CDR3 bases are TGTGCCAGCAGTTTTGGAGGGAGCTCCTACGAGCAGTACTTC. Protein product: CASSFGGSSYEQYF.

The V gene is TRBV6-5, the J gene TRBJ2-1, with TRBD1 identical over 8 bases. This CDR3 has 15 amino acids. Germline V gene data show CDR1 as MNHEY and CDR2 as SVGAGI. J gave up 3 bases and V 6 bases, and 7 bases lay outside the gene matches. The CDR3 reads CASSARGTGYNEQFF. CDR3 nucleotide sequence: TGTGCCAGCAGCGCACGCGGGACAGGCTACAATGAGCAGTTCTTC.

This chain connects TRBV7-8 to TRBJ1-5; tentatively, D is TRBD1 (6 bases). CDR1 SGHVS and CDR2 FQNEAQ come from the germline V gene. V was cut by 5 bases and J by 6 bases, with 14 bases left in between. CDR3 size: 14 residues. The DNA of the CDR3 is TGTGCCAGCAGCCGCGTTGGGGGCGTTCAGCCCCAGCATTTT. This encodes CASSRVGGVQPQHF.

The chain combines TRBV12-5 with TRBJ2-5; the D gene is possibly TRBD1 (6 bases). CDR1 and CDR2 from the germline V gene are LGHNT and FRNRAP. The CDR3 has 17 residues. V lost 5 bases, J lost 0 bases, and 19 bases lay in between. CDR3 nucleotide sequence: TGTGCTAGTGGTACCCATACGACAGGAAAATACCAAGAGACCCAGTACTTC. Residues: CASGTHTTGKYQETQYF.

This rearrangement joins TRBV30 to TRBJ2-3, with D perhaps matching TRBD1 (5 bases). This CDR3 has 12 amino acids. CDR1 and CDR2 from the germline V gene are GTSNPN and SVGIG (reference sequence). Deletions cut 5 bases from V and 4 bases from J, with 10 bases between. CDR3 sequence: CAWGAWADTQYF. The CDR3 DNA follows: TGTGCCTGGGGGGCCTGGGCAGATACGCAGTATTTT.

The CDR3 protein is CASSFSGVYNEQFF. The CDR3 DNA is TGTGCCAGCAGCTTTAGCGGGGTTTACAATGAGCAGTTCTTC. The chain recombines TRBV7-6 with TRBJ2-1, with 8 bases aligning to TRBD2. The CDR3 extends over 14 amino acids. CDR1 is SGHVS and CDR2 is FNYEAQ in the germline V gene. V lost 3 bases and J lost 4; bases outside the gene matches: 2.

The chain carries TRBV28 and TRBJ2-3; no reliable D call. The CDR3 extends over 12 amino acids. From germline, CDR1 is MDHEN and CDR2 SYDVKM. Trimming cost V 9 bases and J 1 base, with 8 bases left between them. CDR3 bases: TGTGCCAGTGGCGGCGGCACAGATACGCAGTATTTT. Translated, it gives CASGGGTDTQYF.

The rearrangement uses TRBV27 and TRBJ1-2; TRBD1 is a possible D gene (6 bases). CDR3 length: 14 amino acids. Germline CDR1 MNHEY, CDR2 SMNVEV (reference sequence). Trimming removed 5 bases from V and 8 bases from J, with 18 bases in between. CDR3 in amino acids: CASSPNTGLEGYTF. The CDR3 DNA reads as TGTGCCAGCAGTCCGAACACAGGGTTGGAGGGCTACACCTTC.

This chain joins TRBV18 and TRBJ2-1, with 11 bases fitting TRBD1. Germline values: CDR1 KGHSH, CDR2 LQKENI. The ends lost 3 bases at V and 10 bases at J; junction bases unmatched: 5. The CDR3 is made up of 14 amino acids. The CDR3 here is CASSPDRGQREQFF. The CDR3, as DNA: TGTGCCAGCTCACCGGACAGGGGGCAGCGGGAGCAGTTCTTC.

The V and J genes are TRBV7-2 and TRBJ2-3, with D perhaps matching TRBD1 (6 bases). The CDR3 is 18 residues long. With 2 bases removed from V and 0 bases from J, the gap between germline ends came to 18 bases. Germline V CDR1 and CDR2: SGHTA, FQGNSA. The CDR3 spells CASSLQGRGGSSTDTQYF. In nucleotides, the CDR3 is TGTGCCAGCAGCTTACAGGGAAGAGGGGGTTCTAGCACAGATACGCAGTATTTT.

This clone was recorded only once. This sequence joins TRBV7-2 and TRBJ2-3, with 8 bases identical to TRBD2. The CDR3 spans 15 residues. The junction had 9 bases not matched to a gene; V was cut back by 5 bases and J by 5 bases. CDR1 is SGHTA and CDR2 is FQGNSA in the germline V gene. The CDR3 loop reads CASSGPGGRGDTQYF. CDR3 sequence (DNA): TGTGCCAGCAGCGGACCGGGGGGGCGGGGAGATACGCAGTATTTT.

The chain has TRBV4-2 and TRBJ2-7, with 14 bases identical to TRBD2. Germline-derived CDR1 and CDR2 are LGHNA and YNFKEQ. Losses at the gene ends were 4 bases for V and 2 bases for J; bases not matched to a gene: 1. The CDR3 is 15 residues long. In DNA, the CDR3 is TGTGCCAGCAGCCGGGGACTAGCGGGAGCCTACGAGCAGTACTTC. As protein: CASSRGLAGAYEQYF.

The CDR3 DNA is TGTGCCAGCAGCTTGATCGCGTCCTACGAGCAGTACTTC. It translates to CASSLIASYEQYF. V gene TRBV5-6 combines with J gene TRBJ2-7; D is undetermined. Per the germline V gene, CDR1 is SGHDT and CDR2 is YYEEEE. The CDR3 contains 13 residues. Trimming left V 1 base short and J 1 base short, with 6 bases between.

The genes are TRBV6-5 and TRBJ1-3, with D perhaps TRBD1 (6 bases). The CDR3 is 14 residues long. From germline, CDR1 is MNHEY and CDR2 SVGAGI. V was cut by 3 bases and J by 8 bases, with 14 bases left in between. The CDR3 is CASSYPYRADTIYF. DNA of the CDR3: TGTGCCAGCAGTTATCCCTACAGGGCGGACACCATATATTTT.

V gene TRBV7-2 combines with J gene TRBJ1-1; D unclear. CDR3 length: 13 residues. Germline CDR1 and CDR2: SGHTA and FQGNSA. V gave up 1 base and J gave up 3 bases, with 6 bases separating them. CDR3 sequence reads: CASSLVTYTEAFF. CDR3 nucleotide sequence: TGTGCCAGCAGCTTAGTAACATACACTGAAGCTTTCTTT.

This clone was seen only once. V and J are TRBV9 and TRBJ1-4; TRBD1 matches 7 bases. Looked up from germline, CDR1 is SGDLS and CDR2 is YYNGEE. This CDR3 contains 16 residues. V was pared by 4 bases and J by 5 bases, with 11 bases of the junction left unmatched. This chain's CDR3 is CASSPKTGVNNEKLFF. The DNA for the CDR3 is TGTGCCAGCAGCCCAAAAACAGGGGTCAACAATGAAAAACTGTTTTTT.

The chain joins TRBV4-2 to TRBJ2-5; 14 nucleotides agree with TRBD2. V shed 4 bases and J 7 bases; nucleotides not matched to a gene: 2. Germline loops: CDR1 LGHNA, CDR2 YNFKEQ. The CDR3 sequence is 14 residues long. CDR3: CASSPGTSGGTQYF. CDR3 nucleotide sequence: TGTGCCAGCAGCCCCGGGACTAGCGGGGGGACCCAGTACTTC.

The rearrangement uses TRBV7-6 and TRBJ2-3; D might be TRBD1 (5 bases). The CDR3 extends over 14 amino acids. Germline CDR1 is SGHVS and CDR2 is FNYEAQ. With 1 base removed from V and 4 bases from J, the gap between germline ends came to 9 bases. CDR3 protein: CASSLGTGSDTQYF. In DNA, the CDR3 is TGTGCCAGCAGCTTAGGAACAGGATCAGATACGCAGTATTTT. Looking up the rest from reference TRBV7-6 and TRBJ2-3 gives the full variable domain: GAGVSQSPRYKVTKRGQDVALRCDPISGHVSLYWYRQALGQGPEFLTYFNYEAQQDKSGLPNDRFSAERPEGSISTLTIQRTEQRDSAMYRCASSLGTGSDTQYFGPGTRLTVL.

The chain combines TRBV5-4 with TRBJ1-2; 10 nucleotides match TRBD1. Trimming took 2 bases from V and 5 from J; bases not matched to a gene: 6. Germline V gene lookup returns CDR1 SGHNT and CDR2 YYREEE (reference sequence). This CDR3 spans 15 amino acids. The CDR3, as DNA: TGTGCCAGCAGCTTCCTGGACAGGGGGAATTATGGCTACACCTTC. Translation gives CASSFLDRGNYGYTF. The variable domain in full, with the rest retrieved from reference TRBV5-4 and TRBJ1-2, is ETGVTQSPTHLIKTRGQQVTLRCSSQSGHNTVSWYQQALGQGPQFIFQYYREEENGRGNFPPRFSGLQFPNYSSELNVNALELDDSALYLCASSFLDRGNYGYTFGSGTRLTVV.

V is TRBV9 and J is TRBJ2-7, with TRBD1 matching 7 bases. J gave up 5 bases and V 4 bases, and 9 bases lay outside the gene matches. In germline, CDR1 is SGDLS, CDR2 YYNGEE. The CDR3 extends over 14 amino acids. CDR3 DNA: TGTGCCAGCAGCCTTGGACAGGTTCTGGACGAGCAGTACTTC. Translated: CASSLGQVLDEQYF.

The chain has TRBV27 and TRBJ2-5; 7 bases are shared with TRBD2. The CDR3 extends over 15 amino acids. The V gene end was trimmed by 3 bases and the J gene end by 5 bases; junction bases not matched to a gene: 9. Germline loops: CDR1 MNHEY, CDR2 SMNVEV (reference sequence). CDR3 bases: TGTGCCAGCAGTTTGGTGGGAGGGCCTGGTGAGACCCAGTACTTC. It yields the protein CASSLVGGPGETQYF.

The DNA for the CDR3 is TGTGCCAGCAGCCACGAGTCCGGGACTAGCGGGAAGGGCCTCAGGAACATTCAGTACTTC. Protein sequence: CASSHESGTSGKGLRNIQYF. V usage is TRBV4-2 and J usage is TRBJ2-4, with 13 bases lining up with TRBD2. CDR3 length: 20 amino acids. The germline V gene encodes CDR1 LGHNA and CDR2 YNFKEQ. Trimming took 3 bases from V and 7 from J; bases not matched to a gene: 18.